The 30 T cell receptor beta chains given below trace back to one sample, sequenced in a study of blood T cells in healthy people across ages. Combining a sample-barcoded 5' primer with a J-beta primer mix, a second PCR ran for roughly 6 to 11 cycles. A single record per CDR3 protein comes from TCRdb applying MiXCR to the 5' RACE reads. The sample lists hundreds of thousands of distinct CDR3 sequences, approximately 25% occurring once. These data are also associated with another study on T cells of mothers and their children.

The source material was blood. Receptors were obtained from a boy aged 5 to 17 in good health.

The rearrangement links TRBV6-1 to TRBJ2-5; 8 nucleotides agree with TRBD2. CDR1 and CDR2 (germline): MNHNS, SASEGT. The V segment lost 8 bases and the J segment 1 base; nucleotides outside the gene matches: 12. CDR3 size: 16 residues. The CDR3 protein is CASGKRGGRPQETQYF. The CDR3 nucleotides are TGTGCCAGCGGGAAACGTGGCGGGAGGCCCCAAGAGACCCAGTACTTC.

This CDR3 is CASSGGQGYYGYTF. The CDR3 DNA sequence: TGTGCCAGCAGCGGCGGACAGGGCTACTATGGCTACACCTTC. V gene TRBV7-9 combines with J gene TRBJ1-2; 8 bases are shared with TRBD1. V lost 5 bases, J lost 3 bases, and 5 bases stayed unmatched. CDR1 is SEHNR, CDR2 FQNEAQ, per germline (reference sequence). The CDR3 has 14 amino acids.

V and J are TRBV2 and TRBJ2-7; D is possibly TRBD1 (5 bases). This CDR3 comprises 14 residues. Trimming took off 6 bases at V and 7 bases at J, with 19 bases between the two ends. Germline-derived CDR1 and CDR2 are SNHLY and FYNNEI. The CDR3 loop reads CASSYPLGPGEQYF. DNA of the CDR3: TGTGCCAGCAGCTACCCACTGGGGCCGGGTGAGCAGTACTTC.

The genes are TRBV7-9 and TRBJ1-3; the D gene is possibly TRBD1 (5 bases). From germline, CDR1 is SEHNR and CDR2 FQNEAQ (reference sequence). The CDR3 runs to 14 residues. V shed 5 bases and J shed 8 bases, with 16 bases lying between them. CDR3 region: CASSQTGARDTIYF. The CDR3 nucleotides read TGTGCCAGCAGCCAGACCGGGGCTCGGGACACCATATATTTT.

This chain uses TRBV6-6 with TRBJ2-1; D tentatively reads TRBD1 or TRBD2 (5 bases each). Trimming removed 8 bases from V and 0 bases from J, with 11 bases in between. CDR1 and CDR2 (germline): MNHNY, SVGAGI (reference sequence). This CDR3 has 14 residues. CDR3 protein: CASGDGSSYNEQFF. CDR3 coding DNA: TGTGCCAGCGGGGACGGCAGCTCCTACAATGAGCAGTTCTTC.

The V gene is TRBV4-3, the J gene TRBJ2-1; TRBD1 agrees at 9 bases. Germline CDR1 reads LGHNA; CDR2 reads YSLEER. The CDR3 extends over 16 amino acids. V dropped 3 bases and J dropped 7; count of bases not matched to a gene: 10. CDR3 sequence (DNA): TGCGCCAGCAGCCATCGCCGGACAGGGGAAGGAAATGAGCAGTTCTTC. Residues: CASSHRRTGEGNEQFF.

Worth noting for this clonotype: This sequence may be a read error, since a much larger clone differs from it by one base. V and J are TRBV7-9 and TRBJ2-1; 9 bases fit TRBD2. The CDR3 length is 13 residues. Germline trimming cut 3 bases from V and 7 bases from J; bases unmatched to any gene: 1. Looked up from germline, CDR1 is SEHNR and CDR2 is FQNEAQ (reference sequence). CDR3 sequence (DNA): TGTGCCAGCAGCTTGCGGGAGGGGAATGAGCAGTTCTTC. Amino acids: CASSLREGNEQFF.

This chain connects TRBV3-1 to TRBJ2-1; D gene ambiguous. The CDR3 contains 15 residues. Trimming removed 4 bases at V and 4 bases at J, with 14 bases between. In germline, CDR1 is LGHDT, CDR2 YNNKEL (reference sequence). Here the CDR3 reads CASSRAFGDYNEQFF. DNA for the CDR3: TGTGCCAGCAGCCGAGCTTTTGGGGATTACAATGAGCAGTTCTTC.

The CDR3 bases are TGTGCCAGCAGCGTAGAGGGGGCGGGTCCACTCAAGGATACGCAGTATTTT. The encoded protein is CASSVEGAGPLKDTQYF. J is TRBJ2-3 and V is TRBV9, with 7 bases identical to TRBD1. CDR1 is SGDLS, CDR2 YYNGEE, per germline. V was pared by 0 bases and J by 6 bases, with 13 bases of the junction left unmatched. The CDR3 is 17 residues long.

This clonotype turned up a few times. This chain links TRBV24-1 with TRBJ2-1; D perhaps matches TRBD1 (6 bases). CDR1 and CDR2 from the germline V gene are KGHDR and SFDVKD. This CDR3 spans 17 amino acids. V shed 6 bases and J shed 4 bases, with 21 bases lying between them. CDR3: CATSMTGTGPLYNEQFF. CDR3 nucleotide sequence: TGTGCCACCAGTATGACGGGAACAGGGCCGTTGTACAATGAGCAGTTCTTC.

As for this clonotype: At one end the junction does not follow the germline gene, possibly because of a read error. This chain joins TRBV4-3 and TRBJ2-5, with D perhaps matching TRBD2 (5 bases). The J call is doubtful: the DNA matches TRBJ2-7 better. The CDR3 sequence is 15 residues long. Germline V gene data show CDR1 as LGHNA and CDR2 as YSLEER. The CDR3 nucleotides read TGCACCAGCAGCCAAGAAGCGGTAACTGCCTACGAGCAGTACTTC. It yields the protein CTSSQEAVTAYEQYF.

The chain's CDR3 is CASSQDEGMRTPLHF. The CDR3 DNA sequence: TGCGCCAGCAGCCAAGATGAAGGGATGAGAACACCCCTCCACTTT. V gene TRBV4-1 combines with J gene TRBJ1-6; D remains unclear. In germline, CDR1 is MGHRA, CDR2 YSYEKL. The CDR3 extends over 15 amino acids. V gave up 0 bases and J gave up 11 bases, with 14 bases separating them.

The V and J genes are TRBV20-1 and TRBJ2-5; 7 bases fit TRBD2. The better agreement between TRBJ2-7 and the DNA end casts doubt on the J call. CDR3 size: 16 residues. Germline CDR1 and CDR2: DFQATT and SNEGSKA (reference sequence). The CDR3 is CSARGLADFVSYEQYF. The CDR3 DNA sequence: TGCAGTGCTAGAGGTCTAGCGGACTTTGTTTCCTACGAGCAGTACTTC.

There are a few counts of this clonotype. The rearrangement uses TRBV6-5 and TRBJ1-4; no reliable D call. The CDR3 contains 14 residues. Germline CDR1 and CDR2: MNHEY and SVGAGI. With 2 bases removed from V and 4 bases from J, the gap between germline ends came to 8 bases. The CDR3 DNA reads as TGTGCCAGCAGTTACGGCAGGTATAATGAAAAACTGTTTTTT. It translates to CASSYGRYNEKLFF.

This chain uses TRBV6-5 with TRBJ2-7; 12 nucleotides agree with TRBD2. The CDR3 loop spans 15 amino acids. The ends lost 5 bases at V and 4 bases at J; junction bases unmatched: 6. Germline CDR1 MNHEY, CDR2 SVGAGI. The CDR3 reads CASSHTSGGQYEQYF. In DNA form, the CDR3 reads TGTGCCAGCAGTCACACTAGCGGGGGGCAATACGAGCAGTACTTC.

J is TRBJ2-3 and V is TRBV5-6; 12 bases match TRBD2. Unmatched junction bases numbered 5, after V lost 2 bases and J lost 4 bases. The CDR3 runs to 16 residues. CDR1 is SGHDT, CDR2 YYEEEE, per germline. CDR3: CASSLRTSGVADTQYF. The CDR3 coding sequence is TGTGCCAGCAGCTTAAGGACTAGCGGGGTCGCAGATACGCAGTATTTT.

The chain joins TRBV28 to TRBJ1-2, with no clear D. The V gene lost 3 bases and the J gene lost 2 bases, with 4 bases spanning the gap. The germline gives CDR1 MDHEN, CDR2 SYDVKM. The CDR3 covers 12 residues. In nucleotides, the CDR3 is TGTGCCAGCAGTTTTTCGAACTATGGCTACACCTTC. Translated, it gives CASSFSNYGYTF.

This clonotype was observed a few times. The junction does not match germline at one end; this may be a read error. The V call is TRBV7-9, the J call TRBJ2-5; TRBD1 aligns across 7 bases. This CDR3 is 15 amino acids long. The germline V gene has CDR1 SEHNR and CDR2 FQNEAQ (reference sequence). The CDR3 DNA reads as TGTGTCAGCAGCGGAACCCGGGACAGCCAAGAGACCCAGTACTTC. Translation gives CVSSGTRDSQETQYF.

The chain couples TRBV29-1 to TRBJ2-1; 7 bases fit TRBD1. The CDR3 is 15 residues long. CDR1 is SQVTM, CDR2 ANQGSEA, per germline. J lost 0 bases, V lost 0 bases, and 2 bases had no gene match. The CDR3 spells CSVEEGGISYNEQFF. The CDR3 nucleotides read TGCAGCGTTGAAGAAGGGGGCATCTCCTACAATGAGCAGTTCTTC.

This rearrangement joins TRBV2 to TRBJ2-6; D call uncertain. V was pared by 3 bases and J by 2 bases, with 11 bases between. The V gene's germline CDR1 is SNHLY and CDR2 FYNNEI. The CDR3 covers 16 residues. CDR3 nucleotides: TGTGCCAGCAGTGACAGCGTGGCCCCTGGGGCCAACGTCCTGACTTTC. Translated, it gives CASSDSVAPGANVLTF.

The CDR3 loop is CASSHRQPTNTEAFF. The DNA for the CDR3 is TGTGCCAGCAGTCACAGACAGCCAACTAACACTGAAGCTTTCTTT. The chain combines TRBV27 with TRBJ1-1; D may be TRBD1 (5 bases). Germline assignment: CDR1 MNHEY and CDR2 SMNVEV (reference sequence). This CDR3 comprises 15 residues. V lost 5 bases and J 2 bases, leaving 15 bases between the germline ends.

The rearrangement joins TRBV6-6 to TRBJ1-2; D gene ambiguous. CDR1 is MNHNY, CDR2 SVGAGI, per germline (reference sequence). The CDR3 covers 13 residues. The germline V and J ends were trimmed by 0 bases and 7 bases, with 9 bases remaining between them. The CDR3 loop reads CASSYSGPGGYTF. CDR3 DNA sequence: TGTGCCAGCAGTTACTCTGGACCTGGTGGCTACACCTTC.

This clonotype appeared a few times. CDR3 region: CASSRWWDTQYF. In DNA, the CDR3 is TGTGCCAGCAGCCGTTGGTGGGATACGCAGTATTTT. The chain combines TRBV6-2 or TRBV6-3 with TRBJ2-3; D not resolved. This CDR3 has 12 residues. Trimming pared 6 bases from V and 6 bases from J, leaving 10 bases between. The germline V gene encodes CDR1 MNHEY and CDR2 SVGEGT.

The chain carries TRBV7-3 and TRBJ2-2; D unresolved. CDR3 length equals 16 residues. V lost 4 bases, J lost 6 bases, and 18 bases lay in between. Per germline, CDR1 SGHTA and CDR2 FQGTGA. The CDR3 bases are TGTGCCAGCAGCTCCCCCTCCCTGATCCAGGCCGGGGAGCTGTTTTTT. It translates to CASSSPSLIQAGELFF.

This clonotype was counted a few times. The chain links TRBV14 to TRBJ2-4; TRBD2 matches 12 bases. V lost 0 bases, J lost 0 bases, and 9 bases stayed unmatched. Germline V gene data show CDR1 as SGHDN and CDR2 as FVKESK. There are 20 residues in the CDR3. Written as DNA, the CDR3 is TGTGCCAGCAGCCAAGATCGACTAGCGGGAGAGCTCCTAGCCAAAAACATTCAGTACTTC. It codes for CASSQDRLAGELLAKNIQYF. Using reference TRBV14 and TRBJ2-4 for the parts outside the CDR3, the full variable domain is EAGVTQFPSHSVIEKGQTVTLRCDPISGHDNLYWYRRVMGKEIKFLLHFVKESKQDESGMPNNRFLAERTGGTYSTLKVQPAELEDSGVYFCASSQDRLAGELLAKNIQYFGAGTRLSVL.

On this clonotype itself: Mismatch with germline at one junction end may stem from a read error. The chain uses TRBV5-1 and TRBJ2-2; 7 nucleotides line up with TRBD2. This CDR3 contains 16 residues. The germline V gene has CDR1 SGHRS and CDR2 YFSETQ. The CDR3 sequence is CASSRSSGSNTGEPFF. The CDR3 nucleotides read TGCGCCAGCAGCAGGTCTAGCGGCTCGAACACCGGGGAGCCGTTTTTT.

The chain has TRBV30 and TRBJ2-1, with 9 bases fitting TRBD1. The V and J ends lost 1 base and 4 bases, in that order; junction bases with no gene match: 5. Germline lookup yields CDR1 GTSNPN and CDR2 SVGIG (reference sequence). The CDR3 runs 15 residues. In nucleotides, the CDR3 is TGTGCCTGGAGTGGGACGGACAGGGGTTACAATGAGCAGTTCTTC. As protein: CAWSGTDRGYNEQFF.

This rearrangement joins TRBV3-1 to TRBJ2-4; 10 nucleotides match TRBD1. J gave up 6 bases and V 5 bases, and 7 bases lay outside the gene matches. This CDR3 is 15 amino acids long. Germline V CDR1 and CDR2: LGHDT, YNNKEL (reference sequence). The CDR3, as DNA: TGTGCCAGCAGCTGGCCGACAGGGGGCAGAAACATTCAGTACTTC. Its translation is CASSWPTGGRNIQYF.

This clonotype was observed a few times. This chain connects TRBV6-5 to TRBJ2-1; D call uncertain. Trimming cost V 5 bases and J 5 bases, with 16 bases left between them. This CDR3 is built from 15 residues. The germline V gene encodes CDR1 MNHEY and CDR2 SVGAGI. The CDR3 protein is CASSLRRSGDNEQFF. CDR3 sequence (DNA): TGTGCCAGCAGTCTCCGGCGTTCTGGTGACAATGAGCAGTTCTTC.

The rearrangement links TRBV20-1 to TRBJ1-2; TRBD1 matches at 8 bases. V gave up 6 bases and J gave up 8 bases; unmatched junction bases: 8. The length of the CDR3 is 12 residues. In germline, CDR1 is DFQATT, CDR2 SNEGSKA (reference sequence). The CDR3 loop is CSAKDRALGYTF. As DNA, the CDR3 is TGCAGTGCCAAGGACAGGGCTCTAGGCTACACCTTC.